The rows below give T cell receptor beta chains drawn from one sample of a study of graft-versus-host responses after intestinal transplantation. Here immunoSEQ multiplex PCR was the method, and the copy in TCRdb shows in-frame clones only, minus some. The sample records tens of thousands of clones, approximately 95% being singletons. Their recognized antigens are unknown. Material: unstimulated CD8+ T cells sorted from spleen or lymph node cells, obtained before transplant. The receptors were gathered from a human donor who was the organ donor for an intestinal transplant. Both conserved end residues are part of each CDR3. The order of the fields is V gene, J gene, D gene, clone size, CDR3 protein, CDR3 DNA. A D gene is named only where the DNA matches it firmly. Only some rows state a clone size, as once, few, many or a class for expanded clones.

>TRBV4-3|TRBJ1-6|TRBD1|NA
CASSPGTADYNSPLHF
TGCGCCAGCAGCCCTGGGACAGCCGACTATAATTCACCCCTCCACTTT
>TRBV27|TRBJ2-1|NA|NA
CASSLVGEDPFF
TGTGCCAGCAGCTTAGTCGGGGAGGACCCGTTCTTC
>TRBV28|TRBJ2-1|TRBD2|NA
CASSLLPTSGVSNEQFF
TGTGCCAGCAGTTTGCTTCCGACTAGCGGGGTCTCGAATGAGCAGTTCTTC
>TRBV7-6|TRBJ2-3|NA|NA
CASSLTGGTDTQYF
TGTGCCAGCAGCTTAACTGGTGGCACAGATACGCAGTATTTT
>TRBV7-3|TRBJ2-3|NA|NA
CASSLKAGADTQYF
TGTGCCAGCAGCTTAAAAGCAGGGGCAGATACGCAGTATTTT
>TRBV19|TRBJ1-1|NA|NA
CASSISQNTEAFF
TGTGCCAGTAGTATAAGTCAGAACACTGAAGCTTTCTTT
>TRBV6-5|TRBJ2-1|NA|NA
CASSPDIYNEQFF
TGTGCCAGCAGTCCGGACATCTACAATGAGCAGTTCTTC
>TRBV25-1|TRBJ2-5|TRBD2|NA
CASSEFTTSGEETQYF
TGTGCCAGCAGTGAATTTACGACTAGCGGGGAAGAGACCCAGTACTTC
>TRBV6-4|TRBJ1-3|NA|NA
CASRATANSGNTIYF
TGTGCCAGCAGGGCGACGGCTAACTCTGGAAACACCATATATTTT
>TRBV30|TRBJ1-5|TRBD1|NA
CAGSLSGQGNQPQHF
TGTGCCGGTTCCCTATCAGGACAGGGGAATCAGCCCCAGCATTTT
>TRBV4-2|TRBJ1-2|NA|NA
CASSLTEIYGYTF
TGTGCCAGCAGCCTAACAGAGATCTATGGCTACACCTTC
>TRBV27|TRBJ1-2|NA|NA
CASSPHAKSDLYGYTF
TGTGCCAGCAGCCCACATGCAAAAAGTGATCTTTATGGCTACACCTTC
>TRBV27|TRBJ2-1|TRBD1|NA
CASSLTGGGFLEGNEQFF
TGTGCCAGCAGTTTAACAGGGGGAGGTTTTTTGGAAGGAAATGAGCAGTTCTTC
>TRBV7-8|TRBJ2-1|NA|NA
CASSSNQPSGKTLEQFF
TGTGCCAGCAGTTCTAATCAGCCCTCGGGAAAGACTTTGGAGCAGTTCTTC
>TRBV5-4|TRBJ2-5|TRBD2|NA
CASSVTSGDLRETQYF
TGTGCCAGCAGCGTGACTAGCGGGGATCTTCGGGAGACCCAGTACTTC
>TRBV7-3|TRBJ2-5|TRBD2|NA
CASSLSGGAEETQYF
TGTGCCAGCAGCCTTAGCGGGGGGGCGGAAGAGACCCAGTACTTC
>TRBV7-2|TRBJ2-5|NA|NA
CASSLARLEGETQYF
TGTGCCAGCAGCTTAGCACGACTAGAGGGGGAGACCCAGTACTTC
>TRBV13|TRBJ1-1|TRBD1|NA
CASSIRQGMNTEAFF
TGTGCCAGCAGCATCCGACAGGGTATGAACACTGAAGCTTTCTTT
>TRBV5-4|TRBJ1-6|TRBD1|NA
CASSLGQGGSPLHF
TGTGCCAGCAGCTTGGGACAGGGGGGTTCACCCCTCCACTTT
>TRBV7-9|TRBJ2-7|NA|NA
CASSAGKLTYEQYF
TGTGCCAGCAGCGCCGGGAAGCTGACCTACGAGCAGTACTTC
>TRBV4-3|TRBJ2-7|TRBD1|NA
CASSQSYGTGTYEQYF
TGCGCCAGCAGCCAGAGCTACGGGACAGGGACTTACGAGCAGTACTTC
>TRBV2|TRBJ1-1|NA|NA
CASRDPLGDIVGTEAFF
TGTGCCAGCAGGGACCCATTGGGGGACATTGTCGGCACTGAAGCTTTCTTT
>TRBV6-4|TRBJ1-5|NA|NA
CASSRGLNQPQHF
TGTGCCAGCAGTCGGGGTCTCAATCAGCCCCAGCATTTT
>TRBV7-9|TRBJ1-1|NA|NA
CASSPNGLTEAFF
TGTGCCAGCAGCCCGAACGGCCTGACTGAAGCTTTCTTT
>TRBV4-3|TRBJ2-2|TRBD1|NA
CASSFSTGGEELFF
TGCGCCAGCAGCTTCTCGACAGGGGGCGAGGAGCTGTTTTTT
>TRBV27|TRBJ2-7|NA|NA
CASSFRGQSYEQYF
TGTGCCAGCAGTTTTCGGGGGCAGTCCTACGAGCAGTACTTC
>TRBV4-3|TRBJ2-7|NA|NA
CASSQVVGAYEQYF
TGCGCCAGCAGCCAAGTCGTCGGGGCCTACGAGCAGTACTTC
>TRBV11-2|TRBJ2-5|TRBD1|NA
CASSLRQGAVGGETQYF
TGTGCCAGCAGCCTCCGCCAGGGGGCGGTTGGGGGGGAGACCCAGTACTTC
>TRBV11-2|TRBJ2-3|TRBD2|NA
CASSSGRGGGRDTQYF
TGTGCCAGCAGCTCCGGCCGAGGCGGGGGGCGAGATACGCAGTATTTT
>TRBV9|TRBJ2-7|NA|once
CASSVGGGSAYEQYF
TGTGCCAGCAGCGTAGGAGGCGGGTCGGCCTACGAGCAGTACTTC
>TRBV27|TRBJ2-1|TRBD2|NA
CASSSLTLAGGPGEQFF
TGTGCCAGCAGTTCGTTAACACTAGCGGGGGGGCCGGGTGAGCAGTTCTTC
>TRBV11-1|TRBJ2-1|NA|NA
CASSLVGSNEQFF
TGTGCCAGCAGCTTAGTTGGGTCTAATGAGCAGTTCTTC